The sequence of this T cell receptor beta chain was determined in a study of T cell responses to AZD1222 COVID-19 vaccine (dated by TCRdb to the early 2020s). Broadly, across the study: A total of roughly 240 trial participants underwent TCR sequencing, of whom some 210 received two doses of AZD1222 and around 25 received two doses of the MenACWY control vaccine. Trial participants were enrolled by age into subgroups of 18-55, 56-69 and 70-plus years, and approximately 150, 30 and 60 TCR-sequenced participants, respectively, were included in these subgroups.

The CDR3 regions of human TCRbeta chains were analyzed by immunosequencing. The authors processed their data as follows. TCRs in the repertoires were compared against a reference library of SARS-CoV-2-specific TCRs that had been generated with the MIRA antigen-specificity platform. Breadth meant the fraction of unique TCRs that were SARS-CoV-2-associated, whereas depth meant the fraction of total T cells that were SARS-CoV-2-associated. Each spike-specific TCR was assigned to its reactive spike region and to a CD4 or CD8 class using the MIRA data. Log10-transformed breadth and depth values were compared by one-way ANOVA with Sidak's multiple comparisons tests. TCRdb carries this immuneACCESS record with in-frame sequences only. Its versions omit some clonotypes, under half of them owing to an unresolved V gene in the studies checked, with the rest unexplained. From that table come the V and J calls and clone size; the DNA was used to work out D and trimming. Here the sample has roughly 93,000 clones; roughly 86% occur a single time. Together, the top ten hold 2.5% to 3% of the sample.

The time point label of this sample denotes: baseline before first vaccination. This sample's treatment or condition label indicates: meningococcal conjugate vaccine given as trial control. The vaccinee samples were drawn from two UK trials, COV001 and COV002, one of which was a single-blind randomized controlled phase 2/3 trial testing AZD1222 (ChAdOx1 nCoV-19) in healthy adults. For TCRbeta chain sequencing, PBMC samples from trial participants were taken at day 0 and at day 28 after the second dose. Measured from the cysteine to the phenylalanine, the CDR3 is 15 residues long. Just the 45-base CDR3 DNA is kept, in frame starting at base 1. CDR1 and CDR2 were assigned from the germline V gene as SGHDN and FVKESK. The paper as a whole reports these results and caveats: Epitopes outside the regions mutated in the B.1.351 and B.1.1.7 variants were reportedly recognized by nearly half of the unique spike-specific TCRs. Conclusions about previously exposed vaccinees are limited, since just 6 or 7 AZD1222 recipients were seropositive for SARS-CoV-2 at baseline. The 56-69-year group was small, and its depth increase did not reach significance, likely because of low power. Most participants were white British and females outnumbered males, and the authors suggested that clonal diversity may have been underestimated. After two AZD1222 doses, both the breadth and the depth of spike-specific TCRs were significantly higher than at day 0 and than in MenACWY recipients. Because no day 14 peak-response samples were available, the repertoires could be characterized only after the peak T cell response. CD4 TCRs associated with the vaccine covered the entire spike protein, and the dominant responses were in regions 160-218 and 743-854.

Notes on this clone: No cognate antigen has been identified for it. At one end, the junction sequence differs from germline, possibly due to a read error.

The source was peripheral blood, collected on day 0 of MenACWY control vaccination. This receptor chain uses TRBV14 and TRBJ1-2; the central 10 bases match TRBD1. This sequence was found in an adult in good health. For the CDR3, the sequence is CASSQEAGTGVNYAF. The nucleotide sequence reads TGTGCCAGCAGCCAAGAGGCCGGGACAGGGGTGAACTATGCCTTC.